These 23 T cell receptor beta chains originate from one sample sequenced in a study of cytotoxic CD8 clonotypes in ibrutinib-treated CLL. Here immunoSEQ multiplex PCR was the method, and the copy in TCRdb shows in-frame clones only, minus some. This sample has 65,000 to 90,000 clones, with around 78% found just once. Here the sequenced sample was PBMCs, taken after 24 months of ibrutinib treatment. The receptors shown here come from a human donor with chronic lymphocytic leukemia.

This clone was recorded once. The chain carries TRBV7-2 and TRBJ2-7; D is unresolved. With 5 bases removed from V and 0 bases from J, the gap between germline ends came to 14 bases. CDR1 is SGHTA, CDR2 FQGNSA, per germline. The length of the CDR3 is 15 residues. CDR3 nucleotide sequence: TGTGCCAGCAGCCCATCAGGTGGGAACTCCTACGAGCAGTACTTC. It yields the protein CASSPSGGNSYEQYF.

The rearrangement joins TRBV7-9 to TRBJ2-7, with D perhaps TRBD1 (5 bases). V lost 5 bases and J 3 bases, leaving 8 bases between the germline ends. The CDR3 contains 12 residues. The germline V gene encodes CDR1 SEHNR and CDR2 FQNEAQ (reference sequence). The CDR3 sequence: CASSKTVYEQYF. CDR3 DNA: TGTGCCAGCAGCAAGACAGTCTACGAGCAGTACTTC. Full variable domain (outside the CDR3, taken from reference TRBV7-9 and TRBJ2-7): DTGVSQNPRHKITKRGQNVTFRCDPISEHNRLYWYRQTLGQGPEFLTYFQNEAQLEKSRLLSDRFSAERPKGSFSTLEIQRTEQGDSAMYLCASSKTVYEQYFGPGTRLTVT.

The chain joins TRBV7-2 to TRBJ2-2, with D perhaps matching TRBD1 (6 bases). This CDR3 comprises 15 residues. The V gene's germline CDR1 is SGHTA and CDR2 FQGNSA. V dropped 1 base and J dropped 4 bases, with 10 bases sitting between them. The CDR3 DNA is TGTGCCAGCAGCTTAGTGGGGGCTAGCACCGGGGAGCTGTTTTTT. It is translated as CASSLVGASTGELFF.

The chain carries TRBV4-2 and TRBJ2-4, with a possible D match to TRBD1 (6 bases). The CDR3 spans 17 residues. The V gene lost 1 base and the J gene lost 2 bases, with 15 bases spanning the gap. Looked up from germline, CDR1 is LGHNA and CDR2 is YNFKEQ. CDR3 amino acids: CASSQVLAGVTKNIQYF. CDR3 coding DNA: TGTGCCAGCAGCCAAGTCTTGGCAGGGGTTACCAAAAACATTCAGTACTTC.

This clone has only a few counts. This chain uses TRBV5-1 with TRBJ2-5, with 7 bases aligning to TRBD1. J was trimmed by 3 bases and V by 4 bases; bases with no gene match: 9. In germline, CDR1 is SGHRS, CDR2 YFSETQ. CDR3 length equals 15 residues. The CDR3 region is CASSHRQGREETQYF. The DNA of the CDR3 is TGCGCCAGCAGCCACCGACAGGGTAGGGAAGAGACCCAGTACTTC.

About this clone: Mismatch with germline at one junction end may stem from a read error. The rearrangement uses TRBV6-1 and TRBJ2-1; D is uncertain. Germline V gene sequence: CDR1 MNHNS, CDR2 SASEGT. This CDR3 has 14 amino acids. The CDR3 reads CASSDSAQPNGQFF. The CDR3 nucleotides read TGTGCCAGCAGTGATTCGGCTCAGCCTAATGGGCAGTTCTTC.

This sequence joins TRBV5-1 and TRBJ2-7, with D maybe TRBD1 (5 bases). The CDR3 contains 15 residues. Per the germline V gene, CDR1 is SGHRS and CDR2 is YFSETQ. Trimming pared 1 base from V and 2 bases from J, leaving 13 bases between. CDR3 region: CASSLNQGSTYEQYF. CDR3 coding DNA: TGCGCCAGCAGCTTGAACCAGGGAAGTACCTACGAGCAGTACTTC.

The chain combines TRBV2 with TRBJ2-7; D gene ambiguous. The V end lost 3 bases, the J end lost 6 bases, and 9 bases lay between the germline ends. The CDR3 loop spans 12 amino acids. Germline V gene data show CDR1 as SNHLY and CDR2 as FYNNEI. The CDR3 DNA is TGTGCCAGCAGTGACGACCGGGCCGAGCAGTACTTC. This sequence encodes CASSDDRAEQYF.

V and J are TRBV2 and TRBJ1-5; D remains ambiguous. The CDR3 has 14 residues. Trimming left V 3 bases short and J 4 bases short, with 10 bases between. Germline V lookup: CDR1 SNHLY, CDR2 FYNNEI. The CDR3 sequence: CASSDWEHNQPQHF. The CDR3 region has the DNA TGTGCCAGCAGTGATTGGGAGCATAATCAGCCCCAGCATTTT. Full variable domain (remainder filled in from reference TRBV2 and TRBJ1-5): EPEVTQTPSHQVTQMGQEVILRCVPISNHLYFYWYRQILGQKVEFLVSFYNNEISEKSEIFDDQFSVERPDGSNFTLKIRSTKLEDSAMYFCASSDWEHNQPQHFGDGTRLSIL.

The chain has TRBV14 and TRBJ2-2, with a tentative D call TRBD1 (6 bases). V lost 6 bases and J lost 4, with 12 bases in between. The CDR3 loop spans 14 amino acids. Germline assignment: CDR1 SGHDN and CDR2 FVKESK. CDR3 sequence (DNA): TGTGCCAGCAGACCACAGGGCGGCACCGGGGAGCTGTTTTTT. Translated, it gives CASRPQGGTGELFF. Together with reference TRBV14 and TRBJ2-2, the CDR3 gives the full variable domain: EAGVTQFPSHSVIEKGQTVTLRCDPISGHDNLYWYRRVMGKEIKFLLHFVKESKQDESGMPNNRFLAERTGGTYSTLKVQPAELEDSGVYFCASRPQGGTGELFFGEGSRLTVL.

V is TRBV5-1 and J is TRBJ2-3; no clear D gene. V gave up 6 bases and J gave up 2 bases, with 7 bases separating them. The germline gives CDR1 SGHRS, CDR2 YFSETQ. This CDR3 has 12 residues. The CDR3 loop is CASKSPTDTQYF. CDR3 nucleotides: TGCGCCAGCAAAAGCCCCACAGATACGCAGTATTTT.

The V and J genes are TRBV2 and TRBJ2-7; no clear D. V lost 7 bases, J lost 2 bases, and 9 bases lay in between. The CDR3 is 12 residues long. Germline V gene sequence: CDR1 SNHLY, CDR2 FYNNEI. CDR3: CASTDGTYEQYF. The CDR3 DNA reads TGTGCCAGCACGGACGGCACCTACGAGCAGTACTTC. Based on the CDR3 plus reference TRBV2 and TRBJ2-7, the full variable domain is EPEVTQTPSHQVTQMGQEVILRCVPISNHLYFYWYRQILGQKVEFLVSFYNNEISEKSEIFDDQFSVERPDGSNFTLKIRSTKLEDSAMYFCASTDGTYEQYFGPGTRLTVT.

The CDR3: CASSVEGREYNEQFF. CDR3 nucleotides: TGTGCCAGCAGCGTAGAGGGCCGGGAGTACAATGAGCAGTTCTTC. This chain links TRBV9 with TRBJ2-1, with D possibly matching TRBD2 (6 bases). CDR1 is SGDLS, CDR2 YYNGEE, per germline. Trimming cost V 0 bases and J 4 bases, with 11 bases left between them. This CDR3 comprises 15 residues.

The rearrangement links TRBV19 to TRBJ2-3; 7 nucleotides agree with TRBD1. Germline CDR1 LNHDA, CDR2 SQIVND (reference sequence). The trim removed 4 bases at V and 4 bases at J, leaving 5 bases unmatched. The CDR3 is 14 residues long. This chain's CDR3 is CASSTQGGPDTQYF. Written as DNA, the CDR3 is TGTGCCAGTAGTACACAAGGGGGCCCAGATACGCAGTATTTT. The full variable domain, in which reference TRBV19 and TRBJ2-3 provide the parts outside the CDR3, is DGGITQSPKYLFRKEGQNVTLSCEQNLNHDAMYWYRQDPGQGLRLIYYSQIVNDFQKGDIAEGYSVSREKKESFPLTVTSAQKNPTAFYLCASSTQGGPDTQYFGPGTRLTVL.

This clone occurred once. The rearrangement joins TRBV5-1 to TRBJ1-2; D is possibly TRBD1 (5 bases). The CDR3 has 16 amino acids. The germline V gene encodes CDR1 SGHRS and CDR2 YFSETQ. Trimming pared 0 bases from V and 4 bases from J, leaving 16 bases between. The CDR3 reads CASSLARQPNLYGYTF. The CDR3 nucleotides are TGCGCCAGCAGCTTGGCCAGACAGCCAAATCTCTATGGCTACACCTTC.

V is TRBV6-1 and J is TRBJ1-2; D is uncertain. This CDR3 contains 15 residues. Germline V gene data show CDR1 as MNHNS and CDR2 as SASEGT. V lost 0 bases and J 8 bases, leaving 16 bases between the germline ends. The CDR3 bases are TGTGCCAGCAGTGAAGCGTTCGTAGCTGTCGGAGGCTACACCTTC. Protein product: CASSEAFVAVGGYTF.

This clone was seen a few times. The rearrangement uses TRBV7-7 and TRBJ1-4; TRBD1 is a possible D gene (5 bases). The germline gives CDR1 SSHAT, CDR2 FNYEAQ (reference sequence). The CDR3 length is 16 residues. V lost 7 bases and J 4 bases, leaving 19 bases between the germline ends. The chain's CDR3 is CASIGGNLGLNEKLFF. CDR3 coding DNA: TGTGCCAGCATCGGGGGAAACTTGGGTCTTAATGAAAAACTGTTTTTT. Complete variable domain (other parts from reference TRBV7-7 and TRBJ1-4): GAGVSQSPRYKVTKRGQDVTLRCDPISSHATLYWYQQALGQGPEFLTYFNYEAQPDKSGLPSDRFSAERPEGSISTLTIQRTEQRDSAMYRCASIGGNLGLNEKLFFGSGTQLSVL.

J is TRBJ2-7 and V is TRBV6-1; tentatively, D is TRBD2 (6 bases). The CDR3 has 16 residues. Per germline, CDR1 MNHNS and CDR2 SASEGT. Trimming removed 3 bases from V and 1 base from J, with 16 bases in between. The CDR3 DNA follows: TGTGCCAGCAGTGATCTTGGAGGGTTGCGTTCCTACGAGCAGTACTTC. It translates to CASSDLGGLRSYEQYF.

V usage is TRBV7-9 and J usage is TRBJ2-1; D is possibly TRBD2 (5 bases). Germline-derived CDR1 and CDR2 are SEHNR and FQNEAQ (reference sequence). Trimming stripped 1 base from V and 15 bases from J, with 13 bases between. The length of the CDR3 is 12 residues. CDR3 in amino acids: CASSLVEPAGFF. In nucleotides, the CDR3 is TGTGCCAGCAGCTTAGTAGAGCCGGCGGGGTTCTTC. Combining the CDR3 with reference TRBV7-9 and TRBJ2-1 gives the whole variable domain DTGVSQNPRHKITKRGQNVTFRCDPISEHNRLYWYRQTLGQGPEFLTYFQNEAQLEKSRLLSDRFSAERPKGSFSTLEIQRTEQGDSAMYLCASSLVEPAGFFGPGTRLTVL.

V and J are TRBV7-2 and TRBJ2-5, with D tentatively TRBD1 or TRBD2 (6 bases each). Trimming removed 5 bases from V and 4 bases from J, with 14 bases in between. CDR1 is SGHTA and CDR2 is FQGNSA in the germline V gene. The CDR3 extends over 14 amino acids. The CDR3 reads CASSQIRGRETQYF. DNA for the CDR3: TGTGCCAGCAGCCAAATTCGGGGGCGAGAGACCCAGTACTTC. Variable domain in full (rest from reference TRBV7-2 and TRBJ2-5): GAGVSQSPSNKVTEKGKDVELRCDPISGHTALYWYRQSLGQGLEFLIYFQGNSAPDKSGLPSDRFSAERTGGSVSTLTIQRTQQEDSAVYLCASSQIRGRETQYFGPGTRLLVL.

The chain is built from TRBV5-5 and TRBJ2-7; no firm D call. V lost 4 bases to trimming and J lost 4 bases, with 9 bases between them. The CDR3 runs to 12 residues. Germline V gene sequence: CDR1 SGHKS, CDR2 YYEKEE (reference sequence). CDR3 in DNA: TGTGCCAGCAGCGCCGAAGGGTACGAGCAGTACTTC. As protein: CASSAEGYEQYF.

The genes are TRBV6-5 and TRBJ2-5; D is possibly TRBD2 (7 bases). Per germline, CDR1 MNHEY and CDR2 SVGAGI. The CDR3 sequence is 13 residues long. V lost 7 bases, J lost 11 bases, and 20 bases lay in between. The DNA for the CDR3 is TGTGCCAGCAACATACGGGGGAGGGGGGAGCAGTACTTC. Its translation: CASNIRGRGEQYF.

This sequence joins TRBV28 and TRBJ2-2; 10 bases fit TRBD2. CDR3 length equals 15 residues. Losses at the gene ends were 5 bases for V and 8 bases for J; bases not matched to a gene: 8. CDR1 and CDR2 (germline): MDHEN, SYDVKM. CDR3 sequence: CASSALAGVSGELFF. The CDR3 DNA sequence: TGTGCCAGCAGTGCTCTAGCGGGAGTATCTGGGGAGCTGTTTTTT.